Shown below are 31 T cell receptor beta chains from a single sample sequenced in a study of T cell repertoires in cytomegalovirus infection. TCRdb re-called the reads through MiXCR, storing one row per CDR3 protein. The sample lists roughly 100,000 distinct CDR3 sequences, approximately 17% occurring once. Sequencing was performed on PBMCs. The source of these receptors is a human donor in good health (CMV status not recorded). Some clones in this sample may be carry-over from other donors' samples.

This chain connects TRBV2 to TRBJ1-1; D not resolved. With 6 bases removed from V and 1 base from J, the gap between germline ends came to 15 bases. This CDR3 contains 15 residues. From germline, CDR1 is SNHLY and CDR2 FYNNEI. Written as DNA, the CDR3 is TGTGCCAGCAGGGAGCGGGCGGTACAGAACACTGAAGCTTTCTTT. As protein: CASRERAVQNTEAFF. Supplemented by reference TRBV2 and TRBJ1-1, the full variable domain reads EPEVTQTPSHQVTQMGQEVILRCVPISNHLYFYWYRQILGQKVEFLVSFYNNEISEKSEIFDDQFSVERPDGSNFTLKIRSTKLEDSAMYFCASRERAVQNTEAFFGQGTRLTVV.

For this clonotype: Just one base apart from a much larger clone, this may be a read error. The chain employs TRBV7-3 and TRBJ1-1; 7 bases align to TRBD1. The CDR3 is made up of 15 amino acids. Germline assignment: CDR1 SGHTA and CDR2 FQGTGA. The J segment lost 4 bases and the V segment lost 5 bases, leaving 10 bases of the junction unmatched. The CDR3: CASSLDRAGLTEAFF. The CDR3 nucleotides read TGTGCCAGCAGCCTCGACAGGGCGGGACTCACTGAAGCTTTCTTT.

This clonotype was counted at least ten times. V is TRBV7-2 and J is TRBJ1-4; D gene uncertain. CDR3 length equals 17 residues. Germline CDR1 reads SGHTA; CDR2 reads FQGNSA. V was cut by 2 bases and J by 0 bases, with 13 bases left in between. CDR3 bases: TGTGCCAGCAGCTTACGCCCTGGAGTATCAACTAATGAAAAACTGTTTTTT. Its protein is CASSLRPGVSTNEKLFF.

In this sample, this clonotype turned up a few times. The V and J genes are TRBV28 and TRBJ2-2, with 7 bases aligning to TRBD1. J gave up 7 bases and V 3 bases, and 11 bases lay outside the gene matches. CDR1 and CDR2 (germline): MDHEN, SYDVKM. The CDR3 covers 16 residues. The CDR3 DNA follows: TGTGCCAGCAGTTTTGAACCAGCACAGGGGAGCGGGGAGCTGTTTTTT. It yields the protein CASSFEPAQGSGELFF.

This clonotype was counted many times. This chain connects TRBV7-2 to TRBJ2-1; TRBD2 matches at 9 bases. J lost 4 bases, V lost 6 bases, and 10 bases had no gene match. The CDR3 runs 16 residues. Per the germline V gene, CDR1 is SGHTA and CDR2 is FQGNSA. The CDR3 DNA reads TGTGCCAGCAGGTTCCGCACGGCGGGGGGGTACAATGAGCAGTTCTTC. Protein sequence: CASRFRTAGGYNEQFF.

J is TRBJ1-1 and V is TRBV19; D not certain. V lost 0 bases, J lost 4 bases, and 6 bases lay in between. CDR1 and CDR2 (germline): LNHDA, SQIVND (reference sequence). This CDR3 contains 13 residues. The CDR3 bases are TGTGCCAGTAGTATAGATCAAAGCACTGAAGCTTTCTTT. This codes for CASSIDQSTEAFF.

The table lists this clonotype with many counts. This sequence joins TRBV7-2 and TRBJ2-1, with D perhaps matching TRBD1 or TRBD2 (6 bases each). Germline lookup yields CDR1 SGHTA and CDR2 FQGNSA. The germline V and J ends were trimmed by 5 bases and 0 bases, with 14 bases remaining between them. The CDR3 runs 16 residues. The DNA of the CDR3 is TGTGCCAGCAGCGACAGGTTCGGGAGCTCCTACAATGAGCAGTTCTTC. It codes for CASSDRFGSSYNEQFF.

This clonotype was detected ten times or more. The chain recombines TRBV10-3 with TRBJ2-7, with TRBD1 matching 10 bases. CDR3 length equals 14 residues. Germline loops: CDR1 ENHRY, CDR2 SYGVKD. Trimming took 11 bases from V and 2 from J; bases not matched to a gene: 9. In nucleotides, the CDR3 is TGTGCCGGATCATATGGACAGGGGGCCTACGAGCAGTACTTC. Its protein product is CAGSYGQGAYEQYF.

This clonotype was seen only a few times. V gene TRBV7-9 combines with J gene TRBJ2-7, with 9 bases matching TRBD2. This CDR3 has 13 residues. Trimming cost V 5 bases and J 3 bases; bases outside gene matches: 2. Germline assignment: CDR1 SEHNR and CDR2 FQNEAQ (reference sequence). The DNA for the CDR3 is TGTGCCAGCAGCCGTAGCGGGGGCTACGAGCAGTACTTC. Translating it yields CASSRSGGYEQYF.

This clonotype was detected ten times or more. The chain employs TRBV7-2 and TRBJ2-3; either TRBD1 or TRBD2 may supply D (5 bases each). CDR1 and CDR2 (germline): SGHTA, FQGNSA. This CDR3 has 13 amino acids. Trimming left V 5 bases short and J 8 bases short, with 14 bases between. CDR3 bases: TGTGCCAGCAGCCCCACAGGAGGTAGTACGCAGTATTTT. This gives the protein CASSPTGGSTQYF.

This chain's CDR3 is CATSREGRGSNQPQHF. CDR3 sequence (DNA): TGTGCCACCAGCAGAGAAGGCAGGGGTAGCAATCAGCCCCAGCATTTT. The chain couples TRBV15 to TRBJ1-5, with D perhaps TRBD1 (6 bases). Germline loops: CDR1 LNHNV, CDR2 YYDKDF (reference sequence). The CDR3 sequence is 16 residues long. The V and J ends lost 0 bases and 0 bases respectively, with 9 bases between them.

The sample holds a few counts of this clonotype. This chain connects TRBV18 to TRBJ1-2; D gene uncertain. The ends were cut back, 4 bases at V and 4 bases at J, with 13 bases in the middle. Per germline, CDR1 KGHSH and CDR2 LQKENI. The CDR3 consists of 14 residues. The CDR3 region is CASSQKTAIYGYTF. For the CDR3, the DNA is TGTGCCAGCTCACAAAAAACAGCTATCTATGGCTACACCTTC.

In its sample, this clonotype was seen many times. V is TRBV4-1 and J is TRBJ1-5; no clear D gene. There are 13 residues in the CDR3. V was cut by 2 bases and J by 6 bases, with 8 bases left in between. The germline gives CDR1 MGHRA, CDR2 YSYEKL. CDR3 protein: CASSQLIGQPQHF. The CDR3 DNA reads TGCGCCAGCAGCCAATTAATAGGTCAGCCCCAGCATTTT.

The chain employs TRBV29-1 and TRBJ1-3, with D possibly TRBD1 on 6 matching bases. V was pared by 5 bases and J by 5 bases, with 16 bases between. Germline V gene lookup returns CDR1 SQVTM and CDR2 ANQGSEA. This CDR3 contains 14 residues. The CDR3 sequence: CSVWTDEKRNTIYF. The CDR3 region has the DNA TGCAGCGTTTGGACAGATGAGAAGAGAAACACCATATATTTT.

This clonotype has a handful of counts. This chain links TRBV5-1 with TRBJ2-4; TRBD2 matches at 9 bases. The V gene's germline CDR1 is SGHRS and CDR2 YFSETQ. V gave up 0 bases and J gave up 5 bases; unmatched junction bases: 6. There are 16 residues in the CDR3. The CDR3 loop is CASSLAGGGAQNIQYF. CDR3 DNA sequence: TGCGCCAGCAGCTTGGCGGGCGGGGGGGCCCAAAACATTCAGTACTTC.

This clonotype was counted at least ten times. The V gene is TRBV7-2, the J gene TRBJ2-5; the D gene is possibly TRBD2 (6 bases). Trimming stripped 5 bases from V and 6 bases from J, with 10 bases between. The CDR3 consists of 12 residues. Per germline, CDR1 SGHTA and CDR2 FQGNSA. The CDR3 nucleotides read TGTGCCAGCAGCGGGACTGGAAAGACCCAGTACTTC. Translation: CASSGTGKTQYF.

In this sample, this clonotype turned up many times. The chain employs TRBV7-2 and TRBJ1-2; 9 bases line up with TRBD1. The germline V gene encodes CDR1 SGHTA and CDR2 FQGNSA. The CDR3 spans 14 residues. J was trimmed by 7 bases and V by 3 bases; bases with no gene match: 6. The CDR3 DNA follows: TGTGCCAGCAGCTTCGGACAGGGGCGAGGTGGCTACACCTTC. As protein: CASSFGQGRGGYTF.

The V call is TRBV3-1, the J call TRBJ1-1; TRBD1 is a possible D gene (6 bases). Trimming left V 4 bases short and J 1 base short, with 13 bases between. From germline, CDR1 is LGHDT and CDR2 YNNKEL (reference sequence). The CDR3 totals 15 residues. CDR3 DNA sequence: TGTGCCAGCAGCCTTAACAGGGCCTCGAACACTGAAGCTTTCTTT. This translates into CASSLNRASNTEAFF.

A note on this clonotype: This may stem from a read error, because a much larger clone lies one nucleotide away. The chain uses TRBV7-2 and TRBJ2-1; TRBD1 matches at 8 bases. Germline CDR1 reads SGHTA; CDR2 reads FQGNSA. The CDR3 loop spans 15 amino acids. Trimming cost V 8 bases and J 6 bases; bases outside gene matches: 12. CDR3 sequence reads: CASSSRGLVFNEQFF. CDR3 coding DNA: TGTGCCAGCTCCAGCAGGGGGCTTGTCTTCAATGAGCAGTTCTTC.

This clonotype was counted between two and nine times. This chain connects TRBV29-1 to TRBJ1-2; D unclear. This CDR3 comprises 13 residues. Trimming shortened V by 1 base and J by 8 bases, and 14 bases separated the two germline ends. The germline V gene encodes CDR1 SQVTM and CDR2 ANQGSEA. The CDR3 region is CSVEGTAVGGYTF. For the CDR3, the DNA is TGCAGCGTTGAAGGAACCGCCGTTGGCGGCTACACCTTC.

This clonotype was observed a few times. The CDR3 loop reads CASSPRTSGHNEQFF. For the CDR3, the DNA is TGTGCCAGCTCACCGAGGACTAGCGGACACAATGAGCAGTTCTTC. The V gene is TRBV18, the J gene TRBJ2-1, with TRBD2 matching 10 bases. The CDR3 contains 15 residues. Per the germline V gene, CDR1 is KGHSH and CDR2 is LQKENI. The J segment lost 5 bases and the V segment lost 3 bases, leaving 4 bases of the junction unmatched. The whole variable domain, remainder taken from reference TRBV18 and TRBJ2-1, is NAGVMQNPRHLVRRRGQEARLRCSPMKGHSHVYWYRQLPEEGLKFMVYLQKENIIDESGMPKERFSAEFPKEGPSILRIQQVVRGDSAAYFCASSPRTSGHNEQFFGPGTRLTVL.

V usage is TRBV28 and J usage is TRBJ1-2; D is unresolved. The CDR3 loop spans 14 amino acids. Germline loops: CDR1 MDHEN, CDR2 SYDVKM. V was clipped by 6 bases and J by 3 bases, with 14 bases between them. The CDR3 reads CASSLGALDYGYTF. As DNA, the CDR3 is TGTGCCAGCAGCTTAGGAGCTCTTGACTATGGCTACACCTTC.

This clonotype was detected many times. V is TRBV7-2 and J is TRBJ2-1, with TRBD1 matching over 8 bases. Germline V gene sequence: CDR1 SGHTA, CDR2 FQGNSA. V lost 8 bases, J lost 9 bases, and 6 bases stayed unmatched. The CDR3 is 12 amino acids. CDR3 nucleotide sequence: TGTGCCAGCGAACAGGGGGTCGGTGAGCAGTTCTTC. Residues: CASEQGVGEQFF.

The rearrangement joins TRBV25-1 to TRBJ1-1; 7 bases agree with TRBD1. Germline V gene lookup returns CDR1 MGHDK and CDR2 SYGVNS. Trimming removed 5 bases from V and 7 bases from J; junction bases left unmatched: 4. CDR3 length equals 12 residues. As DNA, the CDR3 is TGTGCCAGCAGTAAGGGGGCCGGTGAAGCTTTCTTT. Amino acids: CASSKGAGEAFF.

This clonotype turned up a few times. The chain has TRBV5-6 and TRBJ1-5; no definite D call. V was clipped by 2 bases and J by 3 bases, with 12 bases between them. CDR3 size: 15 residues. Germline lookup yields CDR1 SGHDT and CDR2 YYEEEE. The CDR3 is CASSFALVANQPQHF. The CDR3 coding sequence is TGTGCCAGCAGCTTCGCCCTCGTAGCCAATCAGCCCCAGCATTTT.

The J gene is TRBJ1-1, the V gene TRBV11-2; maybe TRBD1 (6 bases). Germline CDR1 is SGHAT and CDR2 is FQNNGV. The CDR3 loop spans 16 amino acids. Trimming shortened V by 6 bases and J by 0 bases, and 17 bases separated the two germline ends. CDR3 DNA sequence: TGTGCCAGCAGACATAGGGGGGGTACCCTGAACACTGAAGCTTTCTTT. Amino acid sequence: CASRHRGGTLNTEAFF.

This clonotype was seen repeatedly, ten times or more. This sequence joins TRBV10-2 and TRBJ1-2; 8 bases match TRBD1. The CDR3 has 14 residues. Germline CDR1 WSHSY, CDR2 SAAADI. V shed 5 bases and J 6 bases; nucleotides not matched to a gene: 8. The CDR3: CASSRTGPVDGYTF. CDR3 bases: TGCGCCAGCAGTCGGACAGGGCCGGTGGATGGCTACACCTTC.

This clonotype showed up many times. The rearrangement links TRBV5-6 to TRBJ2-2; 8 bases align to TRBD1. Losses at the gene ends were 3 bases for V and 6 bases for J; bases not matched to a gene: 10. In germline, CDR1 is SGHDT, CDR2 YYEEEE. The length of the CDR3 is 16 residues. The CDR3 DNA is TGTGCCAGCAGCTGGGCCGGGACAGGCAAATCCGGGGAGCTGTTTTTT. Residues: CASSWAGTGKSGELFF.

V usage is TRBV20-1 and J usage is TRBJ1-1; D is unresolved. Germline values: CDR1 DFQATT, CDR2 SNEGSKA (reference sequence). The CDR3 has 10 residues. Between the trimmed V and J ends, which lost 3 bases and 10 bases, there was a span of 9 bases. In DNA form, the CDR3 reads TGCAGTGCTAGGGCCGATGGAGCTTTCTTT. This translates into CSARADGAFF.

At least ten counts were recorded for this clonotype. The chain links TRBV15 to TRBJ1-4; a weak D match, TRBD1 (6 bases). The length of the CDR3 is 15 residues. Germline CDR1 LNHNV, CDR2 YYDKDF (reference sequence). With 0 bases removed from V and 10 bases from J, the gap between germline ends came to 15 bases. The CDR3 bases are TGTGCCACCAGCAGAGAGGGTAACCAAGGGGGAAAACTGTTTTTT. Its translation is CATSREGNQGGKLFF.

This clonotype was detected ten times or more. The genes are TRBV11-3 and TRBJ2-1, with D perhaps matching TRBD2 (5 bases). CDR1 is SGHNT, CDR2 YENEEA, per germline. The length of the CDR3 is 15 residues. V lost 4 bases, J lost 3 bases, and 13 bases lay in between. This CDR3 is CASSSRLTNYNEQFF. In nucleotides, the CDR3 is TGTGCCAGCAGCTCCAGACTAACTAACTACAATGAGCAGTTCTTC.